This T cell receptor beta chain was retrieved from a study of blood T cell repertoires in COVID-19. Authors' analysis steps: Reference gene primer amplification gave estimated nucleated cell counts. Method: immunoSEQ multiplex PCR; TCRdb's copy keeps in-frame clones and lacks some. The DNA gave D and trimming, while V, J and clone size come from that table. The table includes around 150,000 clones, 79% detected once. This CDR3 has 17 residues. The trim removed 0 bases at V and 0 bases at J, leaving 4 bases unmatched. CDR1 and CDR2 (germline): SGHAT, FQNNGV. The receptor was derived from a man aged 50-59 years with active or convalescent COVID-19. The genes are TRBV11-2 and TRBJ1-4, with TRBD1 matching over 7 bases. Sequencing used peripheral blood. CDR3 amino acids: CASSLEGQPATNEKLFF. In DNA, the CDR3 is TGTGCCAGCAGCTTAGAGGGACAGCCTGCAACTAATGAAAAACTGTTTTTT.